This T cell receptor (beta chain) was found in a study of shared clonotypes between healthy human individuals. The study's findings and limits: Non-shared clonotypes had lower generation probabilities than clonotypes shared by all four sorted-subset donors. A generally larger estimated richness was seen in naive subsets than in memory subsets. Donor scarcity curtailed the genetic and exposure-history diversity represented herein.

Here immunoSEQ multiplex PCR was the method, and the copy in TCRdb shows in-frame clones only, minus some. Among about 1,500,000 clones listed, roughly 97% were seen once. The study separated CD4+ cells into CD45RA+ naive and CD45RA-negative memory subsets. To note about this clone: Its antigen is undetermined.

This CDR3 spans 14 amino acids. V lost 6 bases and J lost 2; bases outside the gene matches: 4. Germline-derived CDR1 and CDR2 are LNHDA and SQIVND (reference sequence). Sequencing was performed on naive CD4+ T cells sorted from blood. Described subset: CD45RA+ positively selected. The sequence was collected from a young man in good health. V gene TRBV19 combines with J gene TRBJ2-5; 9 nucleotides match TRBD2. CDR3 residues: CASRRTSVQETQYF. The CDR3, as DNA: TGTGCCAGTAGGAGGACTAGCGTACAAGAGACCCAGTACTTC.